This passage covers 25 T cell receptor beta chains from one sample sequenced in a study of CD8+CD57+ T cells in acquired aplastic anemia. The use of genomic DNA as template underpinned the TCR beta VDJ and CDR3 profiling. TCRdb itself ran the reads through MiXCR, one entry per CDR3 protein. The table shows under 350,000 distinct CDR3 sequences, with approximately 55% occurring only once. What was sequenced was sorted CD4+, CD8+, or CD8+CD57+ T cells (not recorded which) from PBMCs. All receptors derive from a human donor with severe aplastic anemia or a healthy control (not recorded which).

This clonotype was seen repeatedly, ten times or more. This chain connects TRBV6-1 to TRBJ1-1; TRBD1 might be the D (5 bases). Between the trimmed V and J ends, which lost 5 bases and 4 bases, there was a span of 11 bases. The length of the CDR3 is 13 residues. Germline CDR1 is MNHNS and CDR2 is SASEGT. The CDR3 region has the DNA TGTGCCAGCAGTAGCAGGGCGGCCACTGAAGCTTTCTTT. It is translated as CASSSRAATEAFF.

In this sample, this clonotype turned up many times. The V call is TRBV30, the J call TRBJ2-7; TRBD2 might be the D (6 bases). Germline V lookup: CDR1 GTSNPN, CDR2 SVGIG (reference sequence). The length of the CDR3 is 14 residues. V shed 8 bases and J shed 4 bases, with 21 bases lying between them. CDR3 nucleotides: TGTGCCGGGGGGTCCTGGGGGTATGGGTACGAGCAGTACTTC. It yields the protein CAGGSWGYGYEQYF.

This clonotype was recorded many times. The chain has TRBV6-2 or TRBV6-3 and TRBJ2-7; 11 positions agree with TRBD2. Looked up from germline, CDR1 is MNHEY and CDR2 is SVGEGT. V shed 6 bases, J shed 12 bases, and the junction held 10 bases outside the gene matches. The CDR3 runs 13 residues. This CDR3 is CASSQSSGGKRYF. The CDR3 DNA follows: TGTGCCAGCAGCCAGTCTAGCGGGGGGAAGAGGTACTTC.

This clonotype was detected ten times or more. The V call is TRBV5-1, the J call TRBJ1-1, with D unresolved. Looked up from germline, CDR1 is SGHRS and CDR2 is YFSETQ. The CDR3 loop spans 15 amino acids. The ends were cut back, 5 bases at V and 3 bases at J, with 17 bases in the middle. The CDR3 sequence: CASSEDPEWDTEAFF. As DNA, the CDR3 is TGCGCCAGCAGTGAGGACCCCGAGTGGGACACTGAAGCTTTCTTT.

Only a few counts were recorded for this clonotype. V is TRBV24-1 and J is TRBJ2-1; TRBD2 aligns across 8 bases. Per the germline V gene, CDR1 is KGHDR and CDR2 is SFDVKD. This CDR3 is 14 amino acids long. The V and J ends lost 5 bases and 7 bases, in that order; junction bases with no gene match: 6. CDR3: CATSGAGVRNEQFF. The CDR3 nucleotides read TGTGCCACCAGTGGAGCGGGAGTAAGGAATGAGCAGTTCTTC.

The CDR3 DNA sequence: TGTGCCAGCAGCTTAGACCCCAGGGGAAGCAATCAGCCCCAGCATTTT. Translating gives CASSLDPRGSNQPQHF. The gene calls are TRBV7-2 and TRBJ1-5; weak D call: TRBD1 (6 bases). The CDR3 is 16 amino acids. Germline V gene sequence: CDR1 SGHTA, CDR2 FQGNSA. Trimming shortened V by 1 base and J by 1 base, and 11 bases separated the two germline ends.

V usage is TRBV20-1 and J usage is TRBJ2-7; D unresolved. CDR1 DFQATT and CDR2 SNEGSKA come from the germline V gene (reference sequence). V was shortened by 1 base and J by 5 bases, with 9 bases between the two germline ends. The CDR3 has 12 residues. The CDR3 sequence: CSARVLAHEQYF. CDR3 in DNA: TGCAGTGCTAGAGTCTTAGCCCACGAGCAGTACTTC.

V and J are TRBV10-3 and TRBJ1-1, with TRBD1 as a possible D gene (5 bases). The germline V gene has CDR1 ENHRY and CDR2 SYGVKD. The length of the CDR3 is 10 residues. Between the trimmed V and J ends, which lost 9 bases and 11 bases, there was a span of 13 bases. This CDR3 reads CAMRGAGAFF. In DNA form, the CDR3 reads TGTGCCATGAGGGGCGCTGGGGCTTTCTTT.

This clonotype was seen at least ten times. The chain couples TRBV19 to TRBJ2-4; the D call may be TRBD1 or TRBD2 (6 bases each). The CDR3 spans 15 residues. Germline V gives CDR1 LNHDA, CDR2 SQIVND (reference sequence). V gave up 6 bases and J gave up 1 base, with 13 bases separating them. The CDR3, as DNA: TGTGCCAGTAGCCCGGGGGCCATGGCCAAAAACATTCAGTACTTC. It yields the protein CASSPGAMAKNIQYF. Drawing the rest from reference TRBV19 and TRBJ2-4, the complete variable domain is DGGITQSPKYLFRKEGQNVTLSCEQNLNHDAMYWYRQDPGQGLRLIYYSQIVNDFQKGDIAEGYSVSREKKESFPLTVTSAQKNPTAFYLCASSPGAMAKNIQYFGAGTRLSVL.

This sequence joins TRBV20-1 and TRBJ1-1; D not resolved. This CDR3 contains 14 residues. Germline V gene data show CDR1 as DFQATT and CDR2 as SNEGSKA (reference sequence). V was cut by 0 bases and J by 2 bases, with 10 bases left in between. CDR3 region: CSARESAANTEAFF. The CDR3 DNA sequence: TGCAGTGCTAGAGAGAGCGCAGCCAACACTGAAGCTTTCTTT.

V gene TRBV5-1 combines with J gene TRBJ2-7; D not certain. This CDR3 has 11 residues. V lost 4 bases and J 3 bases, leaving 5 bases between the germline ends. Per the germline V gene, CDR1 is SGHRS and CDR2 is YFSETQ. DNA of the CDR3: TGCGCCAGCAGCCCCCACTACGAGCAGTACTTC. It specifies CASSPHYEQYF.

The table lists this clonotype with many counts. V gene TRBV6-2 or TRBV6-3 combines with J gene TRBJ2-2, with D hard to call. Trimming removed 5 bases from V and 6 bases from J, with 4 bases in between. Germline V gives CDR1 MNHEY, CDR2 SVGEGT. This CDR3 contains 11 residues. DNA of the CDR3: TGTGCCAGCAGTATAGCCGGGGAGCTGTTTTTT. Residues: CASSIAGELFF.

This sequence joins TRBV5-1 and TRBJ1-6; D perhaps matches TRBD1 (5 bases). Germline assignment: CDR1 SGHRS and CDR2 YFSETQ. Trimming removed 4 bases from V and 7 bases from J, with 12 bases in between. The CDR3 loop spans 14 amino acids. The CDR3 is CASSQDTANSPLHF. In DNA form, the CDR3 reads TGCGCCAGCAGCCAGGACACGGCGAATTCACCCCTCCACTTT.

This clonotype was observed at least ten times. The CDR3: CASSLALGQGRANTEAFF. In DNA form, the CDR3 reads TGTGCCAGCAGCTTAGCGCTAGGACAGGGGCGGGCAAACACTGAAGCTTTCTTT. This sequence joins TRBV7-2 and TRBJ1-1; 9 bases fit TRBD1. The CDR3 totals 18 residues. Germline assignment: CDR1 SGHTA and CDR2 FQGNSA. The junction had 10 bases not matched to a gene; V was cut back by 0 bases and J by 2 bases.

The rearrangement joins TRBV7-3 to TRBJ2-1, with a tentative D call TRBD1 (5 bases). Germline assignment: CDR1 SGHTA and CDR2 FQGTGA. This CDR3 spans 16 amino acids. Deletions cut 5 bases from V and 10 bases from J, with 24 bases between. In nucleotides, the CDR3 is TGTGCCAGCAGCCCGTATATCGTGGACAAAAACGGCGAGCAGTTCTTC. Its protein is CASSPYIVDKNGEQFF.

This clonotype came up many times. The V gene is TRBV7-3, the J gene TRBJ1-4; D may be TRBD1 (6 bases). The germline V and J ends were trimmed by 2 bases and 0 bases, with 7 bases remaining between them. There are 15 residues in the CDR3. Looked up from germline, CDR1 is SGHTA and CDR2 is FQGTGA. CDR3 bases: TGTGCCAGCAGCTTATCAGGGGCAACTAATGAAAAACTGTTTTTT. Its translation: CASSLSGATNEKLFF.

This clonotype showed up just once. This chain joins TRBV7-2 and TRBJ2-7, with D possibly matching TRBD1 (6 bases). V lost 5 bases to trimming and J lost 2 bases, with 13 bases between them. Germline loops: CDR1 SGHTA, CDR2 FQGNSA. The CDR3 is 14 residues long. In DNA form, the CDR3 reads TGTGCCAGCAGCCCCAAGACAGGACCCTACGAGCAGTACTTC. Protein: CASSPKTGPYEQYF.

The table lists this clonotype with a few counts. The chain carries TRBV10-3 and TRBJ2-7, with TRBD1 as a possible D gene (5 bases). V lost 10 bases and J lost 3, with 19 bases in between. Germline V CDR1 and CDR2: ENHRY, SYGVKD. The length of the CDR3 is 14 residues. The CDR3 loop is CASIRQGLGYEQYF. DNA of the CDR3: TGTGCCAGCATCCGTCAGGGTCTAGGCTACGAGCAGTACTTC.

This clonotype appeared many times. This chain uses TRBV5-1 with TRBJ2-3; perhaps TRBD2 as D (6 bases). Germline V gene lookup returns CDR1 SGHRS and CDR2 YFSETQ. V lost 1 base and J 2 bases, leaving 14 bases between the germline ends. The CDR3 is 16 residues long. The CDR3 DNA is TGCGCCAGCAGCTTGCCGAGCCTAGCGTTCACAGATACGCAGTATTTT. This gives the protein CASSLPSLAFTDTQYF.

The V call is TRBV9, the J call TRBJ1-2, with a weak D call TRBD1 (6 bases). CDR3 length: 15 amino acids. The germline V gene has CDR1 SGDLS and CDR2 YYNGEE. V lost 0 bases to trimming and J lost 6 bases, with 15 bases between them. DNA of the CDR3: TGTGCCAGCAGCGTAGAGGTGTGGGACACGCATGGCTACACCTTC. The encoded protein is CASSVEVWDTHGYTF.

As DNA, the CDR3 is TGTGCCAGCAGTTTAACCGGGAGCACTGAAGCTTTCTTT. This encodes CASSLTGSTEAFF. V gene TRBV12-3 or TRBV12-4 combines with J gene TRBJ1-1; no reliable D call. Trimming cost V 2 bases and J 4 bases, with 8 bases left between them. The CDR3 has 13 amino acids.

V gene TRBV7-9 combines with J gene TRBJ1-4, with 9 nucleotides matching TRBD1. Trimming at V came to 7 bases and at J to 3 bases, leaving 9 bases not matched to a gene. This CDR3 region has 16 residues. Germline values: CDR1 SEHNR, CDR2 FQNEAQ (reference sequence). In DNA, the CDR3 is TGTGCCAGCATCCCCGGGACAGGGTTTTCTAATGAAAAACTGTTTTTT. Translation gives CASIPGTGFSNEKLFF.

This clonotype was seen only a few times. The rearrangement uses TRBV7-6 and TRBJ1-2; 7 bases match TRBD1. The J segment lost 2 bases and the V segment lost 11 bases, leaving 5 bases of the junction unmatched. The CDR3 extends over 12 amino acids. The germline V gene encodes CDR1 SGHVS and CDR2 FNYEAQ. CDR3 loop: CAVRQGNYGYTF. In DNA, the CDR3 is TGTGCCGTCAGACAGGGCAACTATGGCTACACCTTC.

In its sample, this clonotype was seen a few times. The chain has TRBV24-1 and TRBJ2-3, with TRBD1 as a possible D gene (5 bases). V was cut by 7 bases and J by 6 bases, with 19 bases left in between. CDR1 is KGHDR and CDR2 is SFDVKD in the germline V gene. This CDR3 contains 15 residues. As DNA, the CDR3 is TGTGCCACCAGACCTGGTAGGGGCAGTACGGATACGCAGTATTTT. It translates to CATRPGRGSTDTQYF.

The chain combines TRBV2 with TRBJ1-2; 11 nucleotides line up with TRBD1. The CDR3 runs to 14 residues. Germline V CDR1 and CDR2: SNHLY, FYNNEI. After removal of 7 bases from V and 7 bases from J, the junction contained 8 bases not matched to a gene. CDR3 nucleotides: TGTGCCAGCAACGGACAGGGGGCTCATACTGGCTACACCTTC. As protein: CASNGQGAHTGYTF.